This TCR beta chain was obtained from a study of blood T cell repertoires in COVID-19. The wider study: COVID-19 samples from acute and convalescent phases originated in the United States, Italy and Spain. T cells, B-cell-depleted T cells, or PBMCs provided the cDNA or gDNA that served as material.

V gave up 4 bases and J gave up 5 bases; unmatched junction bases: 15. The germline CDR1 and CDR2 sequences are SGHNT and YYREEE (reference sequence). The CDR3 spans 18 residues. The assay was immunoSEQ multiplex PCR, and TCRdb's table has in-frame clones only and misses some. The sample contains about 110,000 clones, roughly 83% of which appear only once. The TCR originated in a woman aged 60-75 years with acute or convalescent COVID-19. The genes are TRBV5-4 and TRBJ2-1, with 10 bases fitting TRBD1. The sequenced sample consisted of peripheral blood. The CDR3 reads CASSPPVERDRGHNEQFF. CDR3 in DNA: TGTGCCAGCAGCCCCCCCGTGGAACGGGACAGGGGTCACAATGAGCAGTTCTTC.